The clone carrying this TCR beta chain was seen more than once but under ten times. What it binds is unknown. The V and J ends lost 6 bases and 6 bases, in that order; junction bases with no gene match: 4. From germline, CDR1 is MNHEY and CDR2 SVGEGT. There are 13 residues in the CDR3. This record comes from a study of T cells after yellow fever vaccination. Study outcomes and limitations: The study re-detected most primary-vaccination clones after the booster (approximately 96% CD4, 80% to 90% CD8).

UMIs were added to TCR cDNA along with a universal primer site when it was made by 5'RACE template switching. TCRdb reprocessed the 5' RACE reads with MiXCR, giving one entry per CDR3 protein. The sample has 250,000 to 400,000 distinct CDR3 sequences; about 4% are singletons. The receptor was derived from a man between 18 and 29 years old who received the YFV17D yellow fever vaccine. The chain joins TRBV6-2 or TRBV6-3 to TRBJ2-1, with 8 bases identical to TRBD1. The sequencing here drew on PBMCs, taken 5 days after the yellow fever booster vaccination. The CDR3 spells CASRWTGSNEQFF. CDR3 sequence (DNA): TGTGCCAGCAGGTGGACAGGGAGCAATGAGCAGTTCTTC.